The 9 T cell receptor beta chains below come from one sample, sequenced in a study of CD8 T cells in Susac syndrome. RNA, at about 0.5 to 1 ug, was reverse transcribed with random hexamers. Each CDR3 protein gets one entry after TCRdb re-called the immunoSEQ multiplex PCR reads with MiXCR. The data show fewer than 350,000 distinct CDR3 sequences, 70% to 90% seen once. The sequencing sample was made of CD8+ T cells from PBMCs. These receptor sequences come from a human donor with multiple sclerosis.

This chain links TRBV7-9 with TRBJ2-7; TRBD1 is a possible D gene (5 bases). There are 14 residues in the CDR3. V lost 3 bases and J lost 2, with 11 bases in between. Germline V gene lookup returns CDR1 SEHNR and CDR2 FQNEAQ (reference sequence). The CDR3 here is CASSLAGKTYEQYF. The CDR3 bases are TGTGCCAGCAGCTTGGCAGGGAAAACCTACGAGCAGTACTTC.

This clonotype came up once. The chain's CDR3 is CASSPAAGPQETQYF. The DNA for the CDR3 is TGTGCCAGCTCACCAGCTGCGGGACCCCAAGAGACCCAGTACTTC. The V and J genes are TRBV18 and TRBJ2-5, with D perhaps TRBD2 (6 bases). V was cut by 2 bases and J by 1 base, with 11 bases left in between. The germline gives CDR1 KGHSH, CDR2 LQKENI. The CDR3 totals 15 residues.

The CDR3 reads CASSLKSSNTGELFF. In nucleotides, the CDR3 is TGCGCCAGCAGCTTGAAGTCTTCTAACACCGGGGAGCTGTTTTTT. The V and J genes are TRBV5-1 and TRBJ2-2, with D hard to call. The CDR3 is made up of 15 amino acids. Germline-derived CDR1 and CDR2 are SGHRS and YFSETQ. V shed 1 base and J shed 2 bases, with 9 bases lying between them.

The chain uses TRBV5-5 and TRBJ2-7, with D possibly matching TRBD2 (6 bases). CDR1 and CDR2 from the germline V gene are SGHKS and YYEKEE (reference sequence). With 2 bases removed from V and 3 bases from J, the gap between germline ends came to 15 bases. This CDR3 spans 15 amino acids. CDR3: CASSFSSGLIYEQYF. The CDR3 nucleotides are TGTGCCAGCAGCTTTTCTTCGGGACTGATCTACGAGCAGTACTTC. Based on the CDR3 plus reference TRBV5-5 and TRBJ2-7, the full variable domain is DAGVTQSPTHLIKTRGQQVTLRCSPISGHKSVSWYQQVLGQGPQFIFQYYEKEERGRGNFPDRFSARQFPNYSSELNVNALLLGDSALYLCASSFSSGLIYEQYFGPGTRLTVT.

This chain's CDR3 is CASSPPGAPYEQYF. The CDR3 DNA reads TGTGCCAGCAGCCCGCCAGGAGCCCCCTACGAGCAGTACTTC. The rearrangement joins TRBV7-9 to TRBJ2-7; D gene uncertain. CDR3 size: 14 residues. Germline CDR1 and CDR2: SEHNR and FQNEAQ (reference sequence). V lost 5 bases and J lost 2, with 13 bases in between.

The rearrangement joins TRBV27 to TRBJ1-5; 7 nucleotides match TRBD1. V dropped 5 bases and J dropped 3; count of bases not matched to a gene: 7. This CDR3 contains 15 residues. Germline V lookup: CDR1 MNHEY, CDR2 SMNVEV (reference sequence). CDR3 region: CASSTRTGPNQPQHF. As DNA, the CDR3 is TGTGCCAGCAGTACTAGGACAGGCCCCAATCAGCCCCAGCATTTT.

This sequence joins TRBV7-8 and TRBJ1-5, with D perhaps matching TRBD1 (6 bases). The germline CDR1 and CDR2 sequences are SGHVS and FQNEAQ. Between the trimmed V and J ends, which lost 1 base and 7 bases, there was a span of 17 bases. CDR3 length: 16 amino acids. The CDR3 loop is CASSLERGGAWQPQHF. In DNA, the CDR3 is TGTGCCAGCAGCTTAGAGAGGGGGGGCGCGTGGCAGCCCCAGCATTTT.

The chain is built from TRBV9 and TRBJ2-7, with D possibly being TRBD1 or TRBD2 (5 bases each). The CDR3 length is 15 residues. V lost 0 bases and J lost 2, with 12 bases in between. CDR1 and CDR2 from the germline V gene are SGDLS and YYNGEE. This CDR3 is CASSVDGGATYEQYF. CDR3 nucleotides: TGTGCCAGCAGCGTAGATGGGGGAGCCACCTACGAGCAGTACTTC.

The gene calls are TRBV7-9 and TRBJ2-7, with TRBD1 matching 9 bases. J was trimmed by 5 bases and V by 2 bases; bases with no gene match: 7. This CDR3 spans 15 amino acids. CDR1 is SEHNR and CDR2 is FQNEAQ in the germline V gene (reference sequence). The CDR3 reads CASSLSGTGTDEQYF. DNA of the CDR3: TGTGCCAGCAGCTTATCCGGGACAGGGACCGACGAGCAGTACTTC.